This T cell receptor (beta chain) was retrieved from a study of blood T cell repertoires in COVID-19. It was during active infection that Seattle patients were enrolled and then longitudinally followed. The CDR3 is 15 amino acids. CDR1 is SGHTA, CDR2 FQGTGA, per germline. The V end lost 1 base, the J end lost 3 bases, and 12 bases lay between the germline ends. In the source study's methods: Estimates of nucleated cell counts were drawn from the amplification of reference gene primers. Sequencing used immunoSEQ multiplex PCR; TCRdb keeps in-frame clones, though not all of them. That table gives V, J and clone size, and the DNA gave D and trimming. The data hold 300,000 to 400,000 clones, with around nine tenths observed a single time.

Sequencing input: peripheral blood. The V gene is TRBV7-3, the J gene TRBJ2-5; D is uncertain. This sequence originates from a woman in her 70s with COVID-19, enrolled during active disease. CDR3 sequence reads: CASSLNRLGEETQYF. The CDR3 bases are TGTGCCAGCAGCTTAAATCGCCTAGGCGAAGAGACCCAGTACTTC.